The 15 T cell receptor beta chains given below trace back to one sample, sequenced in a study of blood T cell repertoires in COVID-19. The data were produced by immunoSEQ multiplex PCR, yet TCRdb's version contains in-frame clones alone and is incomplete. The sample has 50,000 or so clones, around 90% seen once. The sample consisted of peripheral blood. These receptors all stem from a man aged 45-60 years with active COVID-19.

The chain employs TRBV25-1 and TRBJ1-2; D is possibly TRBD1 (5 bases). Trimming took off 3 bases at V and 8 bases at J, with 13 bases between the two ends. Germline V CDR1 and CDR2: MGHDK, SYGVNS. CDR3 size: 13 residues. The CDR3 coding sequence is TGTGCCAGCAGTGAGGGATGGGGCGTCGGCTACACCTTC. It specifies CASSEGWGVGYTF.

The genes are TRBV5-1 and TRBJ2-7; 7 nucleotides match TRBD2. Per germline, CDR1 SGHRS and CDR2 YFSETQ. CDR3 length: 16 amino acids. V shed 0 bases and J 5 bases; nucleotides not matched to a gene: 11. CDR3 sequence: CASSLAAGENTNEQYF. CDR3 bases: TGCGCCAGCAGCTTGGCTGCGGGAGAAAATACCAACGAGCAGTACTTC. Drawing the rest from reference TRBV5-1 and TRBJ2-7, the complete variable domain is KAGVTQTPRYLIKTRGQQVTLSCSPISGHRSVSWYQQTPGQGLQFLFEYFSETQRNKGNFPGRFSGRQFSNSRSEMNVSTLELGDSALYLCASSLAAGENTNEQYFGPGTRLTVT.

This chain uses TRBV5-3 with TRBJ2-5; 10 bases are a match to TRBD2. TRBV5-3 belongs to the ORF category, with a function that is uncertain. This CDR3 has 16 residues. After removal of 0 bases from V and 4 bases from J, the junction contained 6 bases not matched to a gene. DNA of the CDR3: TGTGCCAGAAGCTTGGAGGCTAGCGGGGGAACAGAGACCCAGTACTTC. Protein: CARSLEASGGTETQYF.

The chain couples TRBV5-5 to TRBJ1-5; TRBD1 is a possible D gene (6 bases). The CDR3 covers 16 residues. Between the trimmed V and J ends, which lost 0 bases and 4 bases, there was a span of 14 bases. Per the germline V gene, CDR1 is SGHKS and CDR2 is YYEKEE (reference sequence). CDR3: CASSLVSGVGNQPQHF. Written as DNA, the CDR3 is TGTGCCAGCAGCTTGGTATCAGGGGTAGGGAATCAGCCCCAGCATTTT. The full variable domain, with the rest looked up from reference TRBV5-5 and TRBJ1-5, is DAGVTQSPTHLIKTRGQQVTLRCSPISGHKSVSWYQQVLGQGPQFIFQYYEKEERGRGNFPDRFSARQFPNYSSELNVNALLLGDSALYLCASSLVSGVGNQPQHFGDGTRLSIL.

This clone was recorded only once. CDR3 coding DNA: TGTGCCAGCAGTTACACGTCGGGGACTTATAATTCACCCCTCCACTTT. Translation: CASSYTSGTYNSPLHF. V gene TRBV6-5 combines with J gene TRBJ1-6; perhaps TRBD1 as D (5 bases). V was pared by 2 bases and J by 4 bases, with 12 bases between. Germline V gene data show CDR1 as MNHEY and CDR2 as SVGAGI. This CDR3 spans 16 amino acids.

V usage is TRBV5-6 and J usage is TRBJ2-3, with 13 bases identical to TRBD2. Germline CDR1 SGHDT, CDR2 YYEEEE. This CDR3 spans 16 amino acids. The junction had 9 bases not matched to a gene; V was cut back by 5 bases and J by 6 bases. CDR3 loop: CASSLLAGGIGDTQYF. DNA for the CDR3: TGTGCCAGCAGTCTACTAGCGGGAGGGATTGGGGATACGCAGTATTTT.

The V call is TRBV4-2, the J call TRBJ1-2, with 8 bases identical to TRBD1. Germline V CDR1 and CDR2: LGHNA, YNFKEQ. This CDR3 is 15 amino acids long. V was pared by 3 bases and J by 0 bases, with 3 bases of the junction left unmatched. The CDR3 nucleotides read TGTGCCAGCAGCCATACGGGACAGGCTAACTATGGCTACACCTTC. Protein sequence: CASSHTGQANYGYTF.

CDR3 nucleotides: TGTGCCAGCAGCCGGGACAGGACGTACGAGCAGTACTTC. The encoded protein is CASSRDRTYEQYF. The genes are TRBV2 and TRBJ2-7; TRBD1 aligns across 8 bases. The CDR3 length is 13 residues. Germline values: CDR1 SNHLY, CDR2 FYNNEI. V shed 6 bases, J shed 4 bases, and the junction held 5 bases outside the gene matches.

The gene calls are TRBV30 and TRBJ2-7; weak D call: TRBD1 (5 bases). V gave up 2 bases and J gave up 0 bases, with 14 bases separating them. CDR3 size: 15 residues. Germline loops: CDR1 GTSNPN, CDR2 SVGIG (reference sequence). The CDR3 here is CAWSPQGKSSYEQYF. The CDR3 region has the DNA TGTGCCTGGAGTCCCCAGGGAAAAAGCTCCTACGAGCAGTACTTC.

The chain employs TRBV29-1 and TRBJ1-4; 7 positions agree with TRBD1. V gave up 5 bases and J gave up 5 bases; unmatched junction bases: 11. The V gene's germline CDR1 is SQVTM and CDR2 ANQGSEA. The CDR3 runs to 15 residues. The CDR3 reads CSVLDRTSQNEKLFF. For the CDR3, the DNA is TGCAGCGTTCTGGACAGGACTAGCCAGAATGAAAAACTGTTTTTT.

The genes are TRBV27 and TRBJ2-3, with TRBD1 matching 8 bases. With V trimmed by 6 bases and J by 1 base, 9 bases remained unmatched. CDR1 is MNHEY and CDR2 is SMNVEV in the germline V gene (reference sequence). The CDR3 has 16 amino acids. CDR3 nucleotides: TGTGCCAGCAGATACCCTGACAGGGGTGGCACAGATACGCAGTATTTT. This codes for CASRYPDRGGTDTQYF.

The chain couples TRBV6-2 or TRBV6-3 to TRBJ2-3; a weak D match, TRBD2 (5 bases). V gave up 0 bases and J gave up 3 bases, with 7 bases separating them. From germline, CDR1 is MNHEY and CDR2 SVGEGT. This CDR3 region has 14 residues. CDR3 in DNA: TGTGCCAGCAGTTACTCGAGCGGAACAGATACGCAGTATTTT. This codes for CASSYSSGTDTQYF.

This clone has only one observation. The junction departs from germline at one end; a sequencing error may be responsible. This chain uses TRBV4-1 with TRBJ1-6; D unclear. This CDR3 has 15 residues. CDR1 is MGHRA and CDR2 is YSYEKL in the germline V gene. In DNA, the CDR3 is TGCGCCAGCAGCCAAGATCCCAACAAAAATTCACCCTTCCACTTT. Translated: CASSQDPNKNSPFHF.

V and J are TRBV7-2 and TRBJ1-1; D perhaps matches TRBD1 (5 bases). Per the germline V gene, CDR1 is SGHTA and CDR2 is FQGNSA. The CDR3 has 15 residues. V lost 5 bases and J 4 bases, leaving 17 bases between the germline ends. CDR3 sequence: CASSLSAPRATEAFF. CDR3 DNA sequence: TGTGCCAGCAGCCTCTCCGCCCCCAGGGCCACTGAAGCTTTCTTT.

CDR3 sequence reads: CASSEGFRGNSVAKNIQYF. As DNA, the CDR3 is TGTGCCAGCAGTGAAGGTTTCAGGGGGAACTCTGTAGCCAAAAACATTCAGTACTTC. The rearrangement uses TRBV6-1 and TRBJ2-4; 7 bases are shared with TRBD1. Germline V CDR1 and CDR2: MNHNS, SASEGT. V lost 1 base, J lost 0 bases, and 12 bases stayed unmatched. This CDR3 has 19 residues.